A selection of T cell receptor beta chains follows, all from one sample in a study of CD4+ T cells in melanoma. Assay: immunoSEQ multiplex PCR; the TCRdb copy retains only in-frame clones and omits some. The table records some 13,000 clones, 65% to 80% of them present only once. The specimen sequenced was cells from a culture (not recorded whether cultured in vitro). The receptors were sampled from a human donor with melanoma. The CDR3 runs from the conserved cysteine through the conserved F or W. Fields, in order: D gene, V gene, J gene, clone size, CDR3 protein, CDR3 DNA. The D gene is left open where the match is weak. Part of the rows lack a size; the others show once, few, many or a class for expanded clones.

>TRBD1|TRBV2|TRBJ1-1|NA
CASDRGPLMNTEAFF
TGTGCCAGCGACAGGGGGCCCTTGATGAACACTGAAGCTTTCTTT
>TRBD1|TRBV7-8|TRBJ1-2|NA
CASSHTIDRGGTGYTF
TGTGCCAGCAGCCACACAATCGACAGGGGGGGTACTGGCTACACCTTC
>NA|TRBV10-3|TRBJ2-7|NA
CAISGHYEQYF
TGTGCCATCAGTGGCCACTACGAGCAGTACTTC
>NA|TRBV5-4|TRBJ2-7|NA
CASSLDVGESYEQYF
TGTGCCAGCAGCTTGGACGTGGGGGAGTCTTACGAGCAGTACTTC
>TRBD2|TRBV27|TRBJ2-2|NA
CASSLRGGRVNTGELFF
TGTGCCAGCAGTTTACGGGGCGGGAGGGTAAACACCGGGGAGCTGTTTTTT
>NA|TRBV4-2|TRBJ2-7|NA
CASSQGVGTQGYEQYF
TGTGCCAGCAGCCAAGGGGTCGGGACACAGGGATACGAGCAGTACTTC
>NA|TRBV5-6|TRBJ1-1|NA
CASSQGGGWNTEAFF
TGTGCCAGCAGCCAAGGGGGGGGATGGAACACTGAAGCTTTCTTT
>TRBD1|TRBV2|TRBJ1-3|few
CASSEQGAIGNTIYF
TGTGCCAGCAGCGAACAGGGGGCAATAGGAAACACCATATATTTT
>NA|TRBV2|TRBJ2-3|NA
CASSVLRGTDTQYF
TGTGCCAGCAGTGTGCTACGGGGCACAGATACGCAGTATTTT
>NA|TRBV7-2|TRBJ2-7|NA
CASSLRGSLRYF
TGTGCCAGCAGCTTAAGGGGCTCTCTCCGGTACTTC
>NA|TRBV6-5|TRBJ1-1|once
CASSPQGWGTEAFF
TGTGCCAGCAGCCCACAGGGATGGGGTACTGAAGCTTTCTTT
>TRBD1|TRBV18|TRBJ2-7|NA
CASSARQGSSYEQYF
TGTGCCAGCTCGGCCCGACAGGGGAGCTCCTACGAGCAGTACTTC
>NA|TRBV11-2|TRBJ1-2|NA
CASSLASVNYGYTF
TGTGCCAGCAGCTTAGCCTCGGTAAACTATGGCTACACCTTC
>NA|TRBV18|TRBJ1-1|NA
CASSPSEGPPGTEAFF
TGTGCCAGCTCACCCTCTGAAGGTCCCCCGGGCACTGAAGCTTTCTTT
>TRBD2|TRBV6-5|TRBJ2-7|NA
CASSPSGGHIYEQYF
TGTGCCAGCAGTCCAAGCGGGGGGCACATCTACGAGCAGTACTTC
>NA|TRBV7-6|TRBJ2-2|NA
CASTGGIEGDTGELFF
TGTGCCAGCACCGGTGGAATCGAAGGCGACACCGGGGAGCTGTTTTTT
>NA|TRBV9|TRBJ2-1|NA
CASSRLDGGIHEQFF
TGTGCCAGCAGCCGACTCGATGGGGGTATCCATGAGCAGTTCTTC
>NA|TRBV7-2|TRBJ1-3|NA
CASSRGLSSGNTIYF
TGTGCCAGCAGCAGAGGGCTGAGCTCTGGAAACACCATATATTTT
>NA|TRBV19|TRBJ1-5|NA
CASTLEWGRGPQPQHF
TGTGCCAGTACCCTCGAGTGGGGCAGGGGACCTCAGCCCCAGCATTTT
>NA|TRBV11-2|TRBJ1-1|NA
CASSFGITLDRFGEAFF
TGTGCCAGCAGCTTTGGTATAACTCTTGACAGGTTTGGTGAAGCTTTCTTT
>NA|TRBV27|TRBJ1-2|few
CASSLGQAYGYTF
TGTGCCAGCAGTTTAGGGCAGGCCTATGGCTACACCTTC
>TRBD1|TRBV19|TRBJ1-6|NA
CASTQRTGANSPLHF
TGTGCCAGTACCCAAAGGACAGGCGCGAATTCACCCCTCCACTTT
>TRBD1|TRBV6-5|TRBJ2-3|NA
CASSPDRGRGDTQYF
TGTGCCAGCAGCCCGGACAGGGGGCGAGGAGATACGCAGTATTTT
>TRBD2|TRBV9|TRBJ2-1|NA
CASSVVSLAGDQFF
TGTGCCAGCAGCGTAGTCTCCCTAGCGGGGGATCAGTTCTTC
>NA|TRBV29-1|TRBJ1-1|NA
CSVAPDNNLPEAFF
TGCAGCGTTGCTCCGGACAATAATCTCCCTGAAGCTTTCTTT
>NA|TRBV9|TRBJ2-3|NA
CASSVGNLLPSDTQYF
TGTGCCAGCAGCGTAGGGAATCTCCTCCCCTCAGATACGCAGTATTTT
>NA|TRBV7-2|TRBJ2-1|NA
CASSLDPDSNEQFF
TGTGCCAGCAGCTTAGATCCAGACTCCAATGAGCAGTTCTTC
>NA|TRBV15|TRBJ1-2|NA
CATSRPGQKNTF
TGTGCCACCAGCAGGCCAGGACAGAAGAACACCTTC
>NA|TRBV2|TRBJ2-4|NA
CASSENMRRDIQYF
TGTGCCAGCAGTGAAAACATGAGAAGGGACATTCAGTACTTC
>NA|TRBV5-1|TRBJ2-2|NA
CASSPNRVEETGELFF
TGCGCCAGCAGCCCCAACAGGGTTGAGGAGACCGGGGAGCTGTTTTTT
>NA|TRBV5-5|TRBJ1-4|NA
CASSLSSLRLGEKLFF
TGTGCCAGCAGCTTAAGTTCTCTCCGTCTAGGTGAAAAACTGTTTTTT
>TRBD1|TRBV5-4|TRBJ2-1|NA
CASSSGTGFEQFF
TGTGCCAGCAGCTCCGGGACAGGGTTTGAGCAGTTCTTC
>NA|TRBV2|TRBJ1-1|NA
CASTTFGGEAFF
TGTGCCAGCACCACGTTTGGGGGGGAAGCTTTCTTT
>TRBD2|TRBV7-2|TRBJ2-3|NA
CASSKGLAIDTQYF
TGTGCCAGCAGCAAGGGACTAGCTATAGATACGCAGTATTTT
>NA|TRBV5-1|TRBJ1-3|once
CASSLVSPAISGNTIYF
TGCGCCAGCAGCTTGGTGTCCCCGGCCATCTCTGGAAACACCATATATTTT
>TRBD1|TRBV5-4|TRBJ1-4|NA
CASSETDRADEKLFF
TGTGCCAGCAGCGAAACGGACAGGGCCGACGAAAAACTGTTTTTT
>TRBD2|TRBV9|TRBJ2-7|NA
CASSLLLAETTYEQYF
TGTGCCAGCAGCCTACTGCTAGCGGAAACCACTTACGAGCAGTACTTC
>NA|TRBV5-8|TRBJ1-2|NA
CASSIDRIYGYTF
TGTGCCAGCAGCATTGACAGGATCTATGGCTACACCTTC
>NA|TRBV7-9|TRBJ2-7|NA
CASSFYLSGEQYF
TGTGCCAGCAGCTTTTACCTATCCGGCGAGCAGTACTTC
>TRBD1|TRBV11-2|TRBJ2-3|few
CASSRLTLGQRTDTQYF
TGTGCCAGCAGCCGCTTGACCCTGGGACAGCGCACAGATACGCAGTATTTT
>NA|TRBV7-8|TRBJ1-5|NA
CASSLAGDQPQHF
TGTGCCAGCAGCTTAGCAGGGGATCAGCCCCAGCATTTT
>NA|TRBV29-1|TRBJ1-1|NA
CSVRRQGGSDEAFF
TGCAGCGTCCGACGGCAGGGTGGGAGCGATGAAGCTTTCTTT
>NA|TRBV7-3|TRBJ1-2|once
CASSSQQGYGYTF
TGTGCCAGCAGCTCGCAGCAAGGCTATGGCTACACCTTC
>NA|TRBV2|TRBJ1-4|NA
CASSYENEKLFF
TGTGCCAGCAGTTACGAGAATGAAAAACTGTTTTTT
>NA|TRBV18|TRBJ2-3|NA
CASSPVPGGTDTQYF
TGTGCCAGCTCACCAGTCCCCGGAGGCACAGATACGCAGTATTTT
>NA|TRBV6-1|TRBJ2-5|once
CASSEAPSRGTQYF
TGTGCCAGCAGTGAAGCACCTAGTCGGGGGACCCAGTACTTC
>NA|TRBV13|TRBJ2-7|NA
CATSPRLGYEQYF
TGTGCCACCTCTCCCCGGTTGGGCTACGAGCAGTACTTC
>NA|TRBV5-1|TRBJ2-5|NA
CASSRDRGETQYF
TGCGCCAGCAGCCGGGACCGGGGAGAGACCCAGTACTTC
>NA|TRBV7-6|TRBJ2-7|NA
CASSPEASGEQYF
TGTGCCAGCAGCCCCGAGGCTTCGGGCGAGCAGTACTTC
>NA|TRBV5-1|TRBJ1-6|few
CASSNFREGMNSPLHF
TGCGCCAGCAGCAATTTTCGGGAGGGGATGAATTCACCCCTCCACTTT
>TRBD1|TRBV5-5|TRBJ2-7|NA
CASSLGQGFYEQYF
TGTGCCAGCAGCTTGGGACAGGGCTTCTACGAGCAGTACTTC
>TRBD1|TRBV12-5|TRBJ2-6|NA
CASGPTGQATSGANVLTF
TGTGCTAGTGGGCCAACGGGACAGGCTACCTCTGGGGCCAACGTCCTGACTTTC
>NA|TRBV7-9|TRBJ2-1|NA
CASRYFGGSYNEQFF
TGTGCCAGCCGCTATTTCGGGGGCTCCTACAATGAGCAGTTCTTC
>NA|TRBV5-1|TRBJ1-4|NA
CASSLKGGSDATNEKLFF
TGCGCCAGCAGCTTGAAGGGAGGGTCCGACGCCACTAATGAAAAACTGTTTTTT